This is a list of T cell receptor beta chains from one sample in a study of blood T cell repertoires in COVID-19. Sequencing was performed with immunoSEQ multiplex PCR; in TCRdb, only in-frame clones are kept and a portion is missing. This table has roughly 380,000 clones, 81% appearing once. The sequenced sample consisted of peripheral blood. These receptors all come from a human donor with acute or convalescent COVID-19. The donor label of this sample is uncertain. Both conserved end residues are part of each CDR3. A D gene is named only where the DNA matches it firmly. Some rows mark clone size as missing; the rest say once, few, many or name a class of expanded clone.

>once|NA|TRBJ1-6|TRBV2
CASSELGLGNSPLHF
TGTGCCAGCAGTGAATTGGGACTTGGTAATTCACCCCTCCACTTT
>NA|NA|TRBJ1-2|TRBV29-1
CSVEYSGGFNYGYTF
TGCAGCGTTGAATATAGCGGGGGGTTTAACTATGGCTACACCTTC
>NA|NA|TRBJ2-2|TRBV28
CASSPHFGTNTGELFF
TGTGCCAGCAGTCCCCATTTCGGTACGAACACCGGGGAGCTGTTTTTT
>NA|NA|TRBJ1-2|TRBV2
CASRLTGGYTF
TGTGCCAGCAGGCTTACAGGCGGCTACACCTTC
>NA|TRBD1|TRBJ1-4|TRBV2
CASTRDRNEKLFF
TGTGCCAGCACCCGGGACAGGAATGAAAAACTGTTTTTT
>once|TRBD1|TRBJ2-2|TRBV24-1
CATSQGASNTGELFF
TGTGCCACCTCACAGGGGGCTTCGAACACCGGGGAGCTGTTTTTT
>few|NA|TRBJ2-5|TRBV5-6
CASSLEQQETQYF
TGTGCCAGCAGCTTGGAGCAACAAGAGACCCAGTACTTC
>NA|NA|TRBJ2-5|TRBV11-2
CASSPSWGGGVETQYF
TGTGCCAGCAGCCCAAGTTGGGGGGGCGGGGTGGAGACCCAGTACTTC
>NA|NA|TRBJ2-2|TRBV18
CASSPRGTITGELFF
TGTGCCAGCTCACCTCGAGGGACAATCACCGGGGAGCTGTTTTTT
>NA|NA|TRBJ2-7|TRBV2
CASKPSNTNSEQYF
TGTGCCAGCAAGCCCTCGAATACGAACTCCGAGCAGTACTTC
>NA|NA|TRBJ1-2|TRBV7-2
CASSLVTRQFYGYTF
TGTGCCAGCAGCTTAGTTACCCGACAGTTCTATGGCTACACCTTC
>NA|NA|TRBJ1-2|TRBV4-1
CASSQGPAGEYGYTF
TGCGCCAGCAGCCAAGGCCCTGCAGGGGAGTATGGCTACACCTTC
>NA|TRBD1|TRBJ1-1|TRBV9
CASSVAGQGTEAFF
TGTGCCAGCAGCGTAGCCGGACAGGGGACTGAAGCTTTCTTT
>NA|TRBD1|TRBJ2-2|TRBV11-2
CASSSNRQGRMGELFF
TGTGCCAGCAGCTCCAACCGACAGGGGAGGATGGGGGAGCTGTTTTTT
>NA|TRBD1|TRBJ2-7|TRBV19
CASKREGQGSYEQYF
TGTGCCAGTAAAAGGGAGGGACAGGGTTCCTACGAGCAGTACTTC
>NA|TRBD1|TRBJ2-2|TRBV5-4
CASSRQGQNTGELFF
TGTGCCAGCAGCCGACAGGGCCAAAACACCGGGGAGCTGTTTTTT
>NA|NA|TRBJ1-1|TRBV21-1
CASILSHESEDTEAFF
TGTGCCAGCATCCTAAGCCACGAGTCGGAGGACACTGAAGCTTTCTTT
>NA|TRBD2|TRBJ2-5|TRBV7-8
CASSFPFPLAGDQETQYF
TGTGCCAGCAGCTTCCCTTTCCCCCTAGCGGGAGACCAAGAGACCCAGTACTTC
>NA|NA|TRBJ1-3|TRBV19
CASKGDVAGNTIYF
TGTGCCAGTAAGGGTGACGTAGCGGGAAACACCATATATTTT
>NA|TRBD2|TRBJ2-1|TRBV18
CASSRTSGSAYNEQFF
TGTGCCAGCTCACGGACTAGCGGGTCCGCCTACAATGAGCAGTTCTTC
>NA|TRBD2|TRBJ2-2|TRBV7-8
CASRRAGGNTGELFF
TGTGCCAGCAGGCGGGCGGGGGGGAACACCGGGGAGCTGTTTTTT
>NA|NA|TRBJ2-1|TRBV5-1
CASSLGASYNEQFF
TGCGCCAGCAGCTTGGGGGCCTCCTACAATGAGCAGTTCTTC
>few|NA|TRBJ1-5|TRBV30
CAWSVGTNSNQPQHF
TGTGCCTGGAGTGTAGGGACTAATAGCAATCAGCCCCAGCATTTT
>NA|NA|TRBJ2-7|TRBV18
CASSPQKGGKAYEQYF
TGTGCCAGCTCACCTCAGAAGGGAGGTAAAGCCTACGAGCAGTACTTC
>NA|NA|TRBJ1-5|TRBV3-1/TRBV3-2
CASSHVRQPGGNQPQHF
TGTGCCAGCAGCCATGTAAGACAGCCTGGCGGTAATCAGCCCCAGCATTTT
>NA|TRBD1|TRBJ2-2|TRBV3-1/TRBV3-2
CASSRGTGVTGELFF
TGTGCCAGCAGTCGCGGGACAGGGGTCACCGGGGAGCTGTTTTTT
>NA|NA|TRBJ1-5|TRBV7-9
CASRGDTGNQPQHF
TGTGCCAGCAGGGGAGACACAGGCAATCAGCCCCAGCATTTT
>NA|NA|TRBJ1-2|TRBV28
CASSLYGGVASGYTF
TGTGCCAGCAGTTTATATGGGGGGGTGGCAAGTGGCTACACCTTC
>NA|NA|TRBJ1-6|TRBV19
CASSIGGSYNSPLHF
TGTGCCAGTAGTATAGGCGGCTCCTATAATTCACCCCTCCACTTT
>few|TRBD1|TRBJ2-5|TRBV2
CASSIVKTGSEETQYF
TGTGCCAGCAGCATTGTTAAGACAGGGTCGGAAGAGACCCAGTACTTC
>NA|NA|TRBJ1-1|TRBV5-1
CASSSDRREKRTEAFF
TGCGCCAGCAGCTCAGACCGGAGGGAGAAGAGAACTGAAGCTTTCTTT
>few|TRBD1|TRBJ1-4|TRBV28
CASSIQTGGSEKLFF
TGTGCCAGCAGTATCCAGACAGGGGGAAGTGAAAAACTGTTTTTT
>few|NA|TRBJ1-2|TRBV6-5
CASSYSSGNGYTF
TGTGCCAGCAGTTACTCATCCGGGAATGGCTACACCTTC
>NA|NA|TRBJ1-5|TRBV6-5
CASSGLRDTNQPQHF
TGTGCCAGCAGCGGCCTCCGGGACACCAATCAGCCCCAGCATTTT
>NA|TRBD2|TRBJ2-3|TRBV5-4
CASSLDTSGRGDTQYF
TGTGCCAGCAGCTTGGACACTAGCGGGAGGGGAGATACGCAGTATTTT
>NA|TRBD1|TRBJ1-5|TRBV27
CASSTGQGNQPQHF
TGTGCCAGCAGTACCGGACAGGGTAATCAGCCCCAGCATTTT
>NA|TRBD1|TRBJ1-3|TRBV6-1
CASSVGQGVSGNTIYF
TGTGCCAGCAGTGTCGGGCAGGGGGTCTCTGGAAACACCATATATTTT
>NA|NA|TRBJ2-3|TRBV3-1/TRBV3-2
CASSQGDRGATDTQYF
TGTGCCAGCAGCCAAGGGGATCGGGGGGCTACAGATACGCAGTATTTT
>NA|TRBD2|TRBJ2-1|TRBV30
CAWTSQVAGLVEQFF
TGTGCCTGGACCTCCCAGGTAGCGGGATTGGTTGAGCAGTTCTTC
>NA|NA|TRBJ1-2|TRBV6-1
CASSEAGRSGVNYGYTF
TGTGCCAGCAGTGAAGCGGGAAGGTCGGGGGTAAACTATGGCTACACCTTC
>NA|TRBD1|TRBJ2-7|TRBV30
CAWRTGLYEQYF
TGTGCCTGGAGGACAGGGTTGTACGAGCAGTACTTC
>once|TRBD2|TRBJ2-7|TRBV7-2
CASSLGGGRNYEQYF
TGTGCCAGCAGCTTAGGGGGCGGGAGAAACTACGAGCAGTACTTC